The 26 T cell receptor beta chains in this list originate from one sample, sequenced in a study of T cells after yellow fever vaccination. TCRdb re-called the 5' RACE reads through MiXCR, storing one row per CDR3 protein. The repertoire has about 340,000 distinct CDR3 sequences, around an eighth of them found once; the top ten carry roughly 3.1%. The source was CD4+ T cells sorted from PBMCs, collected 15 days after the yellow fever booster vaccination. The receptor set was obtained from a man aged 18-30 years who received the YFV17D yellow fever vaccine.

This sequence joins TRBV7-6 and TRBJ2-7; D is tentatively TRBD1 or TRBD2 (5 bases each). The V and J ends lost 1 base and 0 bases respectively, with 10 bases between them. The CDR3 is made up of 15 amino acids. Per the germline V gene, CDR1 is SGHVS and CDR2 is FNYEAQ. CDR3 DNA sequence: TGTGCCAGCAGCTTAGACGCAGGGAGCTCCTACGAGCAGTACTTC. Protein sequence: CASSLDAGSSYEQYF.

In this sample, this clonotype turned up a few times. V is TRBV7-2 and J is TRBJ2-3, with a tentative D call TRBD2 (5 bases). CDR3 length equals 14 residues. The germline V gene encodes CDR1 SGHTA and CDR2 FQGNSA. The germline V and J ends were trimmed by 8 bases and 5 bases, with 17 bases remaining between them. The CDR3 sequence: CASVKGWGEDTQYF. The CDR3 nucleotides are TGTGCCAGCGTGAAGGGATGGGGAGAAGATACGCAGTATTTT.

This clonotype was picked up a small number of times. The chain uses TRBV4-3 and TRBJ2-5, with a possible D match to TRBD2 (6 bases). The germline gives CDR1 LGHNA, CDR2 YSLEER. V lost 1 base, J lost 4 bases, and 13 bases lay in between. The CDR3 runs 15 residues. The CDR3 is CASSQVGGTPETQYF. The DNA for the CDR3 is TGCGCCAGCAGCCAAGTAGGAGGGACTCCAGAGACCCAGTACTTC.

This clonotype was detected a few times. The chain links TRBV7-2 to TRBJ2-3; 15 nucleotides align to TRBD2. CDR1 and CDR2 (germline): SGHTA, FQGNSA. CDR3 length: 20 residues. The ends lost 4 bases at V and 3 bases at J; junction bases unmatched: 14. The CDR3 spells CASSSRTSGGAASRTDTQYF. The CDR3 DNA follows: TGTGCCAGCAGCTCCCGGACTAGCGGGGGGGCCGCGTCAAGAACAGATACGCAGTATTTT.

This clonotype was observed a handful of times. The chain uses TRBV12-3 or TRBV12-4 and TRBJ1-2; perhaps TRBD1 as D (5 bases). The V and J ends lost 3 bases and 5 bases respectively, with 13 bases between them. The CDR3 runs 14 residues. In nucleotides, the CDR3 is TGTGCCAGCAGTTTCGGGGGGTATCAATATGGCTACACCTTC. Translating it yields CASSFGGYQYGYTF.

CDR3 coding DNA: TGCGCCAGCAGAACCGACCGAGGAAACACCATATATTTT. As protein: CASRTDRGNTIYF. J is TRBJ1-3 and V is TRBV5-1; no reliable D call. The length of the CDR3 is 13 residues. CDR1 is SGHRS, CDR2 YFSETQ, per germline. Trimming pared 5 bases from V and 4 bases from J, leaving 10 bases between.

The chain employs TRBV2 and TRBJ2-3; D is undetermined. The germline V and J ends were trimmed by 3 bases and 4 bases, with 14 bases remaining between them. The germline gives CDR1 SNHLY, CDR2 FYNNEI. CDR3 size: 15 residues. CDR3 amino acids: CASSEVSPWADTQYF. The CDR3 nucleotides read TGTGCCAGCAGTGAGGTTTCTCCTTGGGCAGATACGCAGTATTTT.

This clonotype occurred a few times. V gene TRBV7-2 combines with J gene TRBJ1-2; D perhaps matches TRBD1 (5 bases). CDR3 length: 14 amino acids. CDR1 and CDR2 (germline): SGHTA, FQGNSA. The germline V and J ends were trimmed by 1 base and 6 bases, with 12 bases remaining between them. CDR3 protein: CASSLEVRGDGYTF. As DNA, the CDR3 is TGTGCCAGCAGCTTAGAAGTCCGGGGGGATGGCTACACCTTC.

This clonotype was detected a few times. The J gene is TRBJ2-3, the V gene TRBV9; D might be TRBD1 (5 bases). The length of the CDR3 is 15 residues. V gave up 4 bases and J gave up 2 bases, with 14 bases separating them. Germline V lookup: CDR1 SGDLS, CDR2 YYNGEE. In DNA form, the CDR3 reads TGTGCCAGCAGCCCAGCTGGGGCCCACACAGATACGCAGTATTTT. This gives the protein CASSPAGAHTDTQYF. Together with reference TRBV9 and TRBJ2-3, the CDR3 gives the full variable domain: DSGVTQTPKHLITATGQRVTLRCSPRSGDLSVYWYQQSLDQGLQFLIQYYNGEERAKGNILERFSAQQFPDLHSELNLSSLELGDSALYFCASSPAGAHTDTQYFGPGTRLTVL.

This clonotype was counted at least ten times. The rearrangement links TRBV7-9 to TRBJ2-7; D not certain. Germline V CDR1 and CDR2: SEHNR, FQNEAQ (reference sequence). The CDR3 is made up of 14 amino acids. Trimming cost V 2 bases and J 0 bases, with 8 bases left between them. Written as DNA, the CDR3 is TGTGCCAGCAGCTTACAGAGTAGCTCCTACGAGCAGTACTTC. Translated, it gives CASSLQSSSYEQYF.

V usage is TRBV20-1 and J usage is TRBJ1-6, with a possible D match to TRBD1 (6 bases). Trimming removed 5 bases at V and 0 bases at J, with 20 bases between. CDR1 and CDR2 (germline): DFQATT, SNEGSKA (reference sequence). The CDR3 contains 18 residues. The CDR3, as DNA: TGCAGTGCTTCTGCCGGACAGTTACCAGCCTCCTATAATTCACCCCTCCACTTT. Translated, it gives CSASAGQLPASYNSPLHF.

This clonotype was seen more than once but under ten times. V is TRBV7-2 and J is TRBJ2-1; D possibly matches TRBD1 or TRBD2 (7 bases each). The germline V and J ends were trimmed by 1 base and 9 bases, with 19 bases remaining between them. From germline, CDR1 is SGHTA and CDR2 FQGNSA. This CDR3 spans 16 amino acids. CDR3 in DNA: TGTGCCAGCAGCTTAGATACCAGGGGGGGCCGTTCTGAGCAGTTCTTC. Translating gives CASSLDTRGGRSEQFF.

The rearrangement links TRBV7-2 to TRBJ2-7, with a weak D call TRBD1 (5 bases). Germline CDR1 and CDR2: SGHTA and FQGNSA. V was shortened by 0 bases and J by 3 bases, with 15 bases between the two germline ends. This CDR3 region has 16 residues. The CDR3 coding sequence is TGTGCCAGCAGCTTAGCGGTAGGGGCCCTCTTCTACGAGCAGTACGTC. Its protein product is CASSLAVGALFYEQYV.

This clonotype was counted a few times. The genes are TRBV18 and TRBJ1-5, with a weak D call TRBD1 (6 bases). Trimming removed 3 bases at V and 7 bases at J, with 19 bases between. CDR3 length equals 16 residues. Germline values: CDR1 KGHSH, CDR2 LQKENI. The chain's CDR3 is CASSPRDITRGQPQHF. The CDR3 DNA reads as TGTGCCAGCTCACCTCGGGACATAACTAGAGGACAGCCCCAGCATTTT.

The chain's CDR3 is CASSQDVVSGGIHTDTQYF. The CDR3 DNA is TGTGCCAGCAGCCAAGATGTGGTTAGCGGGGGGATTCACACAGATACGCAGTATTTT. The chain employs TRBV4-2 and TRBJ2-3, with TRBD2 matching over 10 bases. Per the germline V gene, CDR1 is LGHNA and CDR2 is YNFKEQ. This CDR3 contains 19 residues. Unmatched junction bases numbered 11, after V lost 0 bases and J lost 2 bases.

This clonotype was seen more than once but under ten times. The junction departs from germline at one end; a sequencing error may be responsible. This chain connects TRBV12-3 or TRBV12-4 to TRBJ2-7, with unresolved D. This CDR3 has 11 residues. This chain's CDR3 is CASRLGIEQYF. The DNA of the CDR3 is TGTGCCAGCAGGTTAGGGATCGAGCAGTACTTC.

This clonotype appeared a few times. The chain couples TRBV7-9 to TRBJ2-3; TRBD1 or TRBD2 may be the D gene (5 bases each). The CDR3 sequence is 15 residues long. The germline CDR1 and CDR2 sequences are SEHNR and FQNEAQ (reference sequence). Trimming took off 5 bases at V and 7 bases at J, with 19 bases between the two ends. CDR3 region: CASSHTGLRSNTQYF. CDR3 nucleotide sequence: TGTGCCAGCAGCCATACAGGACTCCGTTCGAATACGCAGTATTTT.

The V call is TRBV20-1, the J call TRBJ2-1; D is undetermined. Germline values: CDR1 DFQATT, CDR2 SNEGSKA (reference sequence). The CDR3 is 12 amino acids. V shed 3 bases and J shed 11 bases, with 14 bases lying between them. CDR3 nucleotide sequence: TGCAGTGCTAGGACGGATACAATGAAGCAGTTCTTC. It translates to CSARTDTMKQFF.

In this sample, this clonotype turned up a few times. J is TRBJ2-7 and V is TRBV6-6, with 9 positions matching TRBD2. Germline V gene data show CDR1 as MNHNY and CDR2 as SVGAGI (reference sequence). J lost 1 base, V lost 6 bases, and 7 bases had no gene match. This CDR3 has 15 residues. CDR3 amino acids: CASSALAGPSYEQYV. Here the CDR3 DNA reads TGTGCCAGCAGCGCCCTAGCGGGACCATCCTACGAGCAGTACGTC.

The table lists this clonotype with a few counts. J is TRBJ1-4 and V is TRBV10-3, with D possibly matching TRBD1 (6 bases). Per the germline V gene, CDR1 is ENHRY and CDR2 is SYGVKD. CDR3 length: 15 amino acids. V gave up 6 bases and J gave up 3 bases, with 14 bases separating them. CDR3 sequence (DNA): TGTGCCATCAGGGCCTCGGACAGAGCTAATGAAAAACTGTTTTTT. It encodes CAIRASDRANEKLFF.

This chain connects TRBV3-1 to TRBJ2-2; possible D gene TRBD2, 6 bases. There are 16 residues in the CDR3. V gave up 4 bases and J gave up 0 bases, with 12 bases separating them. Germline V gives CDR1 LGHDT, CDR2 YNNKEL (reference sequence). The CDR3 loop reads CASSPRLGANTGELFF. The CDR3 DNA follows: TGTGCCAGCAGCCCACGACTAGGGGCGAACACCGGGGAGCTGTTTTTT.

The chain couples TRBV11-2 to TRBJ1-1, with D uncertain. Germline V gene data show CDR1 as SGHAT and CDR2 as FQNNGV. V was clipped by 5 bases and J by 11 bases, with 15 bases between them. This CDR3 spans 12 amino acids. Here the CDR3 reads CASSLILKGAFF. In DNA, the CDR3 is TGTGCCAGCAGCCTTATTCTTAAGGGCGCTTTCTTT.

V gene TRBV18 combines with J gene TRBJ2-2; D is perhaps TRBD2 (5 bases). The V gene lost 9 bases and the J gene lost 0 bases, with 8 bases spanning the gap. The CDR3 extends over 13 amino acids. Germline values: CDR1 KGHSH, CDR2 LQKENI. CDR3 sequence: CASWTANTGELFF. The CDR3 coding sequence is TGTGCCAGTTGGACTGCGAACACCGGGGAGCTGTTTTTT.

The chain couples TRBV23-1 to TRBJ2-5, with no clear D. TRBV23-1 is flagged as an ORF with uncertain function. The CDR3 is 15 residues long. Trimming removed 7 bases at V and 1 base at J, with 16 bases between. The CDR3 DNA follows: TGCGCCAGCACTCTGAGGTCCGGCCTCCAAGAGACCCAGTACTTC. This codes for CASTLRSGLQETQYF.

The rearrangement joins TRBV5-6 to TRBJ2-7; either TRBD1 or TRBD2 may fit D (5 bases each). Trimming pared 0 bases from V and 6 bases from J, leaving 10 bases between. Germline-derived CDR1 and CDR2 are SGHDT and YYEEEE. The CDR3 consists of 13 residues. The CDR3, as DNA: TGTGCCAGCAGCTTGGCGGGGCCGAGCGAGCAGTACGTC. Translated: CASSLAGPSEQYV.

The rearrangement uses TRBV4-2 and TRBJ2-2; maybe TRBD1 (5 bases). Germline CDR1 and CDR2: LGHNA and YNFKEQ. CDR3 length equals 17 residues. V was trimmed by 0 bases and J by 1 base, leaving 12 bases between them. The CDR3: CASSQDLGRVNTGELFF. For the CDR3, the DNA is TGTGCCAGCAGCCAAGATCTGGGCAGGGTGAACACCGGGGAGCTGTTTTTT.